These 29 T cell receptor beta chains were sequenced from one sample in a study of T-cell memory formation after mild COVID-19. TCRdb reprocessed the 5' RACE reads via MiXCR and lists one record per CDR3 protein. Of about 350,000 distinct CDR3 sequences listed, 20% to 25% are singletons. The sample comprised PBMCs or a T cell subset sorted from them (not recorded which). These receptors were obtained from a man between 18 and 29 years old who had mild COVID-19 (a few samples of this study predate the infection). Cell type and time point are not known.

This clonotype appeared many times. V and J are TRBV5-1 and TRBJ2-5, with 11 nucleotides matching TRBD2. The CDR3 has 15 amino acids. Unmatched junction bases numbered 5, after V lost 2 bases and J lost 5 bases. CDR1 and CDR2 (germline): SGHRS, YFSETQ. CDR3 protein: CASSFGSGGAETQYF. The DNA for the CDR3 is TGCGCCAGCAGCTTCGGTAGCGGGGGGGCCGAGACCCAGTACTTC. Combining the CDR3 with reference TRBV5-1 and TRBJ2-5 gives the whole variable domain KAGVTQTPRYLIKTRGQQVTLSCSPISGHRSVSWYQQTPGQGLQFLFEYFSETQRNKGNFPGRFSGRQFSNSRSEMNVSTLELGDSALYLCASSFGSGGAETQYFGPGTRLLVL.

The chain carries TRBV27 and TRBJ1-1; D call uncertain. CDR3 length: 16 amino acids. V lost 1 base, J lost 2 bases, and 14 bases lay in between. The germline V gene has CDR1 MNHEY and CDR2 SMNVEV (reference sequence). CDR3: CASSLYHQSRNTEAFF. For the CDR3, the DNA is TGTGCCAGCAGTTTATACCACCAAAGCCGTAACACTGAAGCTTTCTTT.

In this sample, this clonotype turned up many times. The J gene is TRBJ2-4, the V gene TRBV5-1, with D possibly being TRBD1 or TRBD2 (5 bases each). The CDR3 totals 15 residues. Germline values: CDR1 SGHRS, CDR2 YFSETQ. The V end lost 4 bases, the J end lost 8 bases, and 19 bases lay between the germline ends. The CDR3 coding sequence is TGCGCCAGCAGCATCCTAGGGGCCGGAGGAGACATTCAGTACTTC. It is translated as CASSILGAGGDIQYF.

This clonotype was detected a few times. The chain links TRBV3-1 to TRBJ2-7; the D gene is possibly TRBD2 (5 bases). From germline, CDR1 is LGHDT and CDR2 YNNKEL (reference sequence). There are 13 residues in the CDR3. The V end lost 4 bases, the J end lost 4 bases, and 11 bases lay between the germline ends. The CDR3 sequence: CASSPWRGYEQYF. The CDR3 bases are TGTGCCAGCAGCCCTTGGCGAGGGTACGAGCAGTACTTC.

This clonotype was found a few times. The chain employs TRBV2 and TRBJ2-2, with D unclear. This CDR3 is 11 amino acids long. Trimming left V 4 bases short and J 6 bases short, with 3 bases between. The germline V gene encodes CDR1 SNHLY and CDR2 FYNNEI. This chain's CDR3 is CASSVPGELFF. CDR3 nucleotides: TGTGCCAGCAGTGTTCCCGGGGAGCTGTTTTTT.

As regards this clonotype: Since a much larger clone is just one base distant, this may be a read error. The chain combines TRBV15 with TRBJ2-3; perhaps D is TRBD1 or TRBD2 (5 bases each). The CDR3 sequence is 14 residues long. Per germline, CDR1 LNHNV and CDR2 YYDKDF (reference sequence). CDR3 sequence reads: CATSGWDLTYTQYF. CDR3 DNA sequence: TGTGCCACCAGCGGATGGGACCTCACATATACGCAGTATTTT.

The V and J genes are TRBV15 and TRBJ2-3; perhaps TRBD2 as D (5 bases). The V and J ends lost 8 bases and 5 bases respectively, with 17 bases between them. Germline loops: CDR1 LNHNV, CDR2 YYDKDF (reference sequence). This CDR3 spans 14 amino acids. CDR3 residues: CATGVRAGIDTQYF. The CDR3 nucleotides read TGTGCCACCGGGGTTCGGGCGGGCATAGATACGCAGTATTTT.

This clonotype was recorded a few times. The chain has TRBV7-6 and TRBJ2-1; D possibly corresponds to TRBD1 (5 bases). V was trimmed by 5 bases and J by 5 bases, leaving 19 bases between them. The CDR3 extends over 16 amino acids. From germline, CDR1 is SGHVS and CDR2 FNYEAQ. The DNA for the CDR3 is TGTGCCAGCAGCGATCACAGGCGCGGACCGAACAATGAGCAGTTCTTC. This translates into CASSDHRRGPNNEQFF.

This clonotype was seen more than once but under ten times. V is TRBV6-6 and J is TRBJ1-1; D uncertain. Germline values: CDR1 MNHNY, CDR2 SVGAGI (reference sequence). CDR3 length: 10 amino acids. The CDR3 DNA reads as TGTACCCTGGGCACCGCTGAAGCTTTCTTT. Residues: CTLGTAEAFF.

This sequence joins TRBV5-8 and TRBJ2-3; D perhaps matches TRBD2 (5 bases). Per the germline V gene, CDR1 is SGHTS and CDR2 is YDEGEE. CDR3 size: 15 residues. V was trimmed by 5 bases and J by 2 bases, leaving 15 bases between them. CDR3 DNA: TGTGCCAGCAGTCGTCCAGCGGAGAACACAGATACGCAGTATTTT. Its translation: CASSRPAENTDTQYF.

This chain uses TRBV5-1 with TRBJ2-3, with D perhaps matching TRBD1 (7 bases). Trimming pared 4 bases from V and 2 bases from J, leaving 14 bases between. The CDR3 loop spans 15 amino acids. From germline, CDR1 is SGHRS and CDR2 YFSETQ. The CDR3 protein is CASSTRDRYTDTQYF. The CDR3 nucleotides read TGCGCCAGCAGCACGCGGGACAGATACACAGATACGCAGTATTTT.

Written as DNA, the CDR3 is TGTGCCAGCAGCTTCTGGTTGAACACTGAAGCTTTCTTT. The encoded protein is CASSFWLNTEAFF. The chain uses TRBV7-2 and TRBJ1-1; D is unresolved. V dropped 3 bases and J dropped 0 bases, with 5 bases sitting between them. Germline CDR1 reads SGHTA; CDR2 reads FQGNSA. There are 13 residues in the CDR3.

This chain links TRBV20-1 with TRBJ2-2, with D possibly being TRBD1 (5 bases). V gave up 4 bases and J gave up 1 base, with 7 bases separating them. The CDR3 consists of 13 residues. Germline lookup yields CDR1 DFQATT and CDR2 SNEGSKA (reference sequence). The CDR3 DNA reads as TGCAGTGCTACAGGGCGGAACACCGGGGAGCTGTTTTTT. This translates into CSATGRNTGELFF.

J is TRBJ1-2 and V is TRBV12-3 or TRBV12-4; 7 nucleotides match TRBD1. J was trimmed by 8 bases and V by 5 bases; bases with no gene match: 5. The CDR3 is made up of 12 amino acids. The CDR3 reads CASSPTGIGYTF. The DNA of the CDR3 is TGTGCCAGCAGTCCGACAGGGATAGGCTACACCTTC.

This clonotype was detected only a few times. This chain links TRBV7-8 with TRBJ1-5; D ambiguous. The CDR3 covers 12 residues. V gave up 3 bases and J gave up 6 bases, with 6 bases separating them. CDR1 and CDR2 (germline): SGHVS, FQNEAQ. CDR3 protein: CASSFLGQPQHF. The CDR3 DNA reads as TGTGCCAGCAGCTTCCTGGGTCAGCCCCAGCATTTT. Drawing the rest from reference TRBV7-8 and TRBJ1-5, the complete variable domain is GAGVSQSPRYKVAKRGQDVALRCDPISGHVSLFWYQQALGQGPEFLTYFQNEAQLDKSGLPSDRFFAERPEGSVSTLKIQRTQQEDSAVYLCASSFLGQPQHFGDGTRLSIL.

This sequence joins TRBV6-5 and TRBJ1-2; 7 nucleotides line up with TRBD1. The CDR3 contains 15 residues. The trim removed 0 bases at V and 6 bases at J, leaving 7 bases unmatched. The V gene's germline CDR1 is MNHEY and CDR2 SVGAGI. The CDR3 sequence is CASSYSRQGGNGYTF. The DNA for the CDR3 is TGTGCCAGCAGTTACTCCCGACAGGGTGGAAATGGCTACACCTTC.

This clonotype was detected ten times or more. V gene TRBV12-3 or TRBV12-4 combines with J gene TRBJ1-2; 7 bases map to TRBD1. V gave up 7 bases and J gave up 0 bases; unmatched junction bases: 5. This CDR3 is 14 amino acids long. The CDR3 reads CASTRDSPNYGYTF. In nucleotides, the CDR3 is TGTGCCAGCACGCGGGACAGCCCTAACTATGGCTACACCTTC.

V gene TRBV7-2 combines with J gene TRBJ2-3; D perhaps matches TRBD2 (5 bases). Per germline, CDR1 SGHTA and CDR2 FQGNSA. Trimming removed 1 base at V and 2 bases at J, with 16 bases between. This CDR3 region has 17 residues. CDR3 residues: CASSLEGRRTLTDTQYF. CDR3 sequence (DNA): TGTGCCAGCAGCTTAGAAGGGAGACGGACCCTCACAGATACGCAGTATTTT.

In its sample, this clonotype was seen a few times. The rearrangement links TRBV6-5 to TRBJ2-1; D might be TRBD1 or TRBD2, each matching 5 bases. In germline, CDR1 is MNHEY, CDR2 SVGAGI. The CDR3 runs 15 residues. The V and J ends lost 5 bases and 4 bases respectively, with 15 bases between them. CDR3 sequence (DNA): TGTGCCAGCAGTGCCGCCGGGGCCGGTTACAATGAGCAGTTCTTC. Translation gives CASSAAGAGYNEQFF.

This clonotype was seen a handful of times. The rearrangement uses TRBV6-4 and TRBJ2-1; D gene ambiguous. Germline V gene sequence: CDR1 MRHNA, CDR2 SNTAGT. V was pared by 5 bases and J by 4 bases, with 12 bases between. This CDR3 contains 14 residues. The CDR3 here is CASSPELDYNEQFF. CDR3 in DNA: TGTGCCAGCAGTCCTGAGCTAGATTACAATGAGCAGTTCTTC.

The CDR3 reads CASSPGGVGQPQHF. For the CDR3, the DNA is TGTGCCAGCAGCCCCGGCGGGGTCGGACAGCCCCAGCATTTT. The chain employs TRBV7-9 and TRBJ1-5; D call uncertain. The CDR3 is 14 residues long. V shed 5 bases and J shed 7 bases, with 15 bases lying between them. Per the germline V gene, CDR1 is SEHNR and CDR2 is FQNEAQ (reference sequence).

V is TRBV29-1 and J is TRBJ2-5, with TRBD2 matching 14 bases. Losses at the gene ends were 5 bases for V and 4 bases for J; bases not matched to a gene: 3. The CDR3 sequence is 14 residues long. Germline CDR1 reads SQVTM; CDR2 reads ANQGSEA. CDR3 residues: CSVSGLAGGETQYF. CDR3 DNA sequence: TGCAGCGTTTCCGGACTAGCGGGGGGAGAGACCCAGTACTTC.

The V call is TRBV20-1, the J call TRBJ2-4; 9 nucleotides agree with TRBD1. V lost 6 bases, J lost 4 bases, and 4 bases stayed unmatched. Germline V gene sequence: CDR1 DFQATT, CDR2 SNEGSKA (reference sequence). The CDR3 contains 13 residues. CDR3 sequence (DNA): TGCAGTGCCGGGGACAGGGTGAAAAACATTCAGTACTTC. The encoded protein is CSAGDRVKNIQYF.

This clonotype was seen repeatedly, ten times or more. This sequence joins TRBV28 and TRBJ2-1; 8 bases fit TRBD2. Per the germline V gene, CDR1 is MDHEN and CDR2 is SYDVKM. This CDR3 has 16 amino acids. V lost 6 bases and J lost 8; bases outside the gene matches: 15. CDR3 in amino acids: CASRRPGGFLVDEQFF. The CDR3 region has the DNA TGTGCCAGCAGACGACCGGGGGGGTTTTTGGTCGATGAGCAGTTCTTC.

This rearrangement joins TRBV6-2 or TRBV6-3 to TRBJ2-5; a weak D match, TRBD2 (5 bases). Germline CDR1 reads MNHEY; CDR2 reads SVGEGT. The V end was cut by 4 bases, the J end by 9 bases, with 12 bases between. This CDR3 has 12 amino acids. In DNA, the CDR3 is TGTGCCAGCAGTTCCCCCCACGGGGCCCAGTACTTC. Translating it yields CASSSPHGAQYF.

The CDR3 DNA reads as TGCGCCAGCAGCCAAGATCAGAGATCTAATTCACCCCTCCACTTT. Amino acids: CASSQDQRSNSPLHF. This chain connects TRBV4-3 to TRBJ1-6, with D unclear. The germline CDR1 and CDR2 sequences are LGHNA and YSLEER. This CDR3 contains 15 residues. Trimming left V 0 bases short and J 6 bases short, with 9 bases between.

The chain carries TRBV10-3 and TRBJ2-7; possible D gene TRBD2, 6 bases. This CDR3 contains 13 residues. The V end lost 10 bases, the J end lost 1 base, and 14 bases lay between the germline ends. From germline, CDR1 is ENHRY and CDR2 SYGVKD. For the CDR3, the DNA is TGTGCCACCAGGTCGGAGGGGTCCTACGAGCAGTACTTC. Protein sequence: CATRSEGSYEQYF.

In this sample, this clonotype turned up a few times. The chain is built from TRBV6-6 and TRBJ1-1; 12 bases are a match to TRBD1. The V gene end was trimmed by 2 bases and the J gene end by 5 bases; junction bases not matched to a gene: 6. In germline, CDR1 is MNHNY, CDR2 SVGAGI (reference sequence). The CDR3 has 16 amino acids. CDR3 coding DNA: TGTGCCAGCAGTTACGCCCGGGACAGGGGGCAAACTGAAGCTTTCTTT. This codes for CASSYARDRGQTEAFF.

A few counts support this clonotype. The chain is built from TRBV7-9 and TRBJ1-4; D remains unclear. Germline loops: CDR1 SEHNR, CDR2 FQNEAQ (reference sequence). This CDR3 is 14 amino acids long. With 2 bases removed from V and 3 bases from J, the gap between germline ends came to 7 bases. This CDR3 reads CASSLMAANEKLFF. CDR3 nucleotides: TGTGCCAGCAGCTTAATGGCGGCTAATGAAAAACTGTTTTTT.